Listed here is a single T cell receptor beta chain. Its antigen is unknown. This sample was taken from a study of identical twins. Study-wide findings and caveats: High-abundance cord blood beta clonotypes had fewer insertions; memory repertoires showed none.

The CDR3 is 15 residues long. V lost 8 bases, J lost 2 bases, and 18 bases lay in between. The germline V gene has CDR1 SEHNR and CDR2 FQNEAQ (reference sequence). Template switching created a universal primer site, and the cDNA included unique molecular identifiers. TCRdb itself ran the 5' RACE reads through MiXCR, one entry per CDR3 protein. This table holds around 490,000 distinct CDR3 sequences, 20% to 25% found once. The sample was also linked to a second study, of yellow fever vaccine responses in identical twins. This second report adds: Vaccine T cell responses of twins reportedly seemed partly convergent and partly personalized.

The sample consisted of CD4+ T cells sorted from blood. J is TRBJ2-5 and V is TRBV7-9; D is undetermined. This TCR came from a woman under 30 in good health. The CDR3 nucleotides are TGTGCCAGCGGTCATTATACTACCTTTCAAGAGACCCAGTACTTC. It translates to CASGHYTTFQETQYF.